This TCR beta chain came from a study of coeliac disease. The germline V and J ends were trimmed by 6 bases and 0 bases, with 23 bases remaining between them. CDR3 length: 18 residues. Germline V gene data show CDR1 as SGHAT and CDR2 as FQNNGV. About this clone: Its antigen is unknown.

Regarding the study as a whole: According to the authors, this method cannot detect gliadin-specific T cells in an unbiased way.

Assay used: immunoSEQ multiplex PCR; TCRdb lists only in-frame clones, some missing. The sample has roughly 7,900 clones, 55% to 65% seen once; the top ten hold over 3%. J is TRBJ2-5 and V is TRBV11-2; tentative D call: TRBD2 (7 bases). Sequencing was performed on lamina propria lymphocytes from the gut. This clonotype was sampled from a woman between 55 and 75 years old with active celiac disease. The CDR3 is CASRDWGVRRGHQETQYF. The CDR3 nucleotides are TGTGCCAGCAGGGACTGGGGGGTTCGGCGGGGGCACCAAGAGACCCAGTACTTC.